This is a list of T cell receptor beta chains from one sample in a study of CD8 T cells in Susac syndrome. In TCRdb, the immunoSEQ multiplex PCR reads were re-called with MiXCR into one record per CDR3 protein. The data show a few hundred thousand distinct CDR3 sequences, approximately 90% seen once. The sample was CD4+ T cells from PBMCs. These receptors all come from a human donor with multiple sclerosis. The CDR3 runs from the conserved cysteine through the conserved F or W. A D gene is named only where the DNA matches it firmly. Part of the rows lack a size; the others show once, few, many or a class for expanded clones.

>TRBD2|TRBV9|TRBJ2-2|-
CASSIPSGTGELFF
TGTGCCAGCAGCATCCCTAGCGGGACCGGGGAGCTGTTTTTT
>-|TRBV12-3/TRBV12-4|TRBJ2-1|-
CASSFIPSRPTGNEQFF
TGTGCCAGCAGTTTCATCCCATCACGCCCGACAGGCAATGAGCAGTTCTTC
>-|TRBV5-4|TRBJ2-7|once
CASSLGSQGSYEQYF
TGTGCCAGCAGCTTGGGTAGTCAGGGGTCCTACGAGCAGTACTTC
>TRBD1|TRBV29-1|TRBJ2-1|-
CSHKDRGGLYEQFF
TGCAGCCACAAAGACAGGGGGGGGCTTTATGAGCAGTTCTTC
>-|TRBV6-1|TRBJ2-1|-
CASTGNEQFF
TGTGCCAGCACGGGGAACGAGCAGTTCTTC
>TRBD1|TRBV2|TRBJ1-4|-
CASREGTGDEKLFF
TGTGCCAGCAGAGAGGGGACAGGGGATGAAAAACTGTTTTTT
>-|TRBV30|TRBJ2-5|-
CAWIRQGSETQYF
TGTGCCTGGATTAGGCAGGGGTCGGAGACCCAGTACTTC
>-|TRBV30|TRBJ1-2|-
CAWSVPGMRYGYTF
TGTGCCTGGAGTGTACCGGGAATGCGGTATGGCTACACCTTC
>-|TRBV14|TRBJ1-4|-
CASSVQVGTNEKLFF
TGTGCCAGCAGCGTCCAGGTTGGAACTAATGAAAAACTGTTTTTT
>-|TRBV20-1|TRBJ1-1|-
CSAPAGVNTEAFF
TGCAGTGCTCCGGCAGGGGTGAACACTGAAGCTTTCTTT
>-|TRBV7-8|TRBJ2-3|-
CASSAPRIRTDTQYF
TGTGCCAGCAGCGCCCCCAGGATTCGCACAGATACGCAGTATTTT
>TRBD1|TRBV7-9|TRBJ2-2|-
CASRPGQGITGELFF
TGTGCCAGCAGACCGGGACAGGGGATCACCGGGGAGCTGTTTTTT
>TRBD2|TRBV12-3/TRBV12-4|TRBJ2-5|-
CASSLGLAGGNGEETQYF
TGTGCCAGCAGTTTAGGGCTAGCGGGGGGGAATGGAGAAGAGACCCAGTACTTC
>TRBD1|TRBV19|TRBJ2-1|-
CASTPGQPSNEQFF
TGTGCCTCGACCCCGGGACAGCCAAGTAATGAGCAGTTCTTC
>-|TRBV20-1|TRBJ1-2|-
CSANDKLGYGYTF
TGCAGTGCTAACGACAAACTAGGCTATGGCTACACCTTC
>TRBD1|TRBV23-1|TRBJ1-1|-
CASWDRVVVSTEAFF
TGCGCCTCCTGGGACAGGGTAGTGGTGAGCACTGAAGCTTTCTTT
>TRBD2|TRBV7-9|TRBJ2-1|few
CASSSLAGGYNEQFF
TGTGCCAGCAGCTCTCTAGCGGGGGGATATAATGAGCAGTTCTTC
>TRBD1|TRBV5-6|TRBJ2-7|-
CASSARTGSYEQYF
TGTGCCAGCAGCGCCCGGACAGGCTCCTACGAGCAGTACTTC